The source of this T cell receptor (beta chain) is a study of HIV-infected patients and healthy controls (dated by TCRdb to 2013 to 2014). Concerning the study at large: CD4 counts rose modestly but significantly in most of the 16 patients after three months of therapy, yet stayed below normal ranges. CD8 counts did not change consistently during early therapy, while the CD4:CD8 ratio increased slightly. An undetectable viral load was attained by 11 of 16 patients by the second bleed and by all patients after a further year of therapy. Patients lacked overall T-cell lymphocytopenia, and total CDR3 counts per chain did not differ significantly from controls. The question the study tested was whether immune perturbation and reconstitution could be captured by deep TCR repertoire sequencing of small blood samples from HIV patients. Paper-wide results and their limitations: Rare events from HIV-infected data received too much weight under size-matching, and comparisons were complicated by unequal numbers of distinct sequences between patients and controls. Alpha-chain CDR3s from MAIT cells appeared at high frequency in healthy controls but were severely depleted in HIV+ repertoires. In size-matched repertoire data, the apparent post-therapy recovery of the Gini index in HIV-infected patients was not replicated. Eight alpha and eight beta V genes showed significantly different mean usage between HIV-infected patients and controls. The observed differences in diversity were not explained by the slight differences in age and sex profiles between the study cohorts. In the samples, alpha-beta chain pairing was left undetermined. HIV-associated CDR3s exhibited a significant reduction in frequency during therapy, whereas CMV-associated CDR3s exhibited no significant change, although the majority increased in frequency. Processing included only sixteen HIV-infected individuals, and this was regarded by the authors as a major limit on how widely the findings apply. HIV-infected repertoires had significantly higher mean Gini indices than controls, possibly reflecting oligoclonality. Roughly threefold more distinct CDR3s and higher Shannon diversity were observed in healthy control repertoires than in untreated HIV+ repertoires. Healthy controls shared more CDR3s between individuals than HIV+ patients, by Jaccard index and by count of highly shared sequences. Only 2 to 4 months of therapy was reflected in the treated samples, a period arguably too short to observe immune reconstitution given low adult thymic output. HLA typing of donors was not performed in the study. The use of whole blood limited sequencing depth and precluded separation of the dynamics of distinct T-cell subpopulations.

Follow-up blood from HIV-infected patients was collected roughly three months, about 14 weeks, after antiretroviral therapy began. Whole blood was used without cell fractionation, so all unsorted peripheral T cells were reflected in the repertoire. An approximately 2.6 ml sample of peripheral blood was drawn into Tempus tubes for RNA extraction. Enrollment excluded patients who had febrile or AIDS-related illness, tumors, hepatitis B or C coinfection, immunomodulatory therapy, recent vaccination or treatment interruptions. Residual genomic DNA was removed with the TURBO-DNase kit and globin mRNA was depleted with GLOBINclear. This clonotype was detected ten times or more. Its antigen has not been determined. The input lacks base qualities; no much larger clone sits a single base away. This beta chain is a stray read from a library made for alpha chains; its abundance is not meaningful. V was cut back by 8 bases and J by 2 bases, leaving a gap of 15 bases between them. The germline V gene yields MNHNS for CDR1 and SASEGT for CDR2. There are 14 amino acids in the CDR3, from cysteine to phenylalanine inclusive. Here the CDR3 DNA is all that survives: 42 bases in frame from base 1.

Using SuperScript III with primers targeting the alpha and beta constant regions, 500 ng of RNA was reverse transcribed. Alpha and beta chain libraries were generated separately via chain-specific third strand synthesis with multiplexing indices. In the protocol, all rearrangements within a chain were amplified with a single primer pair so that primer bias was avoided, and molecular barcodes were added to each cDNA molecule. The SP2 sequencing primer site and a random hexamer were carried on a 5' RACE adapter, to which purified cDNA was joined by T4 RNA Ligase 1. With slow temperature ramps used to favor optimal annealing, second strand synthesis was primed from the SP2 site with Phusion polymerase. Two random hexamer sequences, both added before amplification and joined together, made up the 12-nucleotide barcode of each molecule. An amplification PCR of about 24 cycles with P5s and P7 primers came after a short first PCR that had added P5 and P7 adapter elements plus a second index. The libraries went through 27 PCR cycles in total, were quantified on a Qubit, were sized on a Bioanalyzer, and were diluted to around 4.1 nM. Sequencing of the normalized libraries was done on an Illumina MiSeq using 2 x 250 paired-end kits. MinElute columns were the means by which the reverse transcription reactions were cleaned up, and the reactions were eluted into roughly 10 ul Tris-Cl. The adapter ligations were run for roughly 25 hours at 16 degrees C, and AMPure XP beads at a 1:1 ratio were afterwards used to clean them. Concerning the study's data processing: Demultiplexed FASTQ files were processed with a modified Decombinator by which V, J, insert and barcode information was output. Sequences sharing a barcode but differing from the dominant sequence were discarded as errors, and barcodes clustered at Levenshtein distance 3 were counted to estimate original cDNA molecules. For downstream analyses, the R packages ineq, vegan, igraph and RCytoscape were used, along with IMGT nomenclature and CDR3 definitions. V gene usage was calculated across distinct sequences, with every TCR tallied a single time to avoid skew from clonal expansion. Within a donor, similarity networks joined unique CDR3 amino acid sequences in every case where two of them were separated by a single Levenshtein edit. Published HIV-specific CDR3s (just over 90 alpha, 702 beta) and CMV-specific CDR3s (about 13 alpha, about 250 beta) were assembled and queried against the repertoires. Lower sequence numbers were not the cause of the decreased diversity in patients, as random subsampling to size-matched repertoires showed. TCRdb reworked the public reads: Q25 trimming with fastp, MiXCR clone assembly, productive beta chains retained. Rows are unified per CDR3 protein, each entry keeping the most common DNA and genes. The V and J calls were determined by TCRdb, not by the authors. The sample table lists 8,100 or so distinct CDR3 sequences, more than 6.5% of them with a count of one. 20% of the sample is held by the ten biggest clonotypes.

This TCR came from an adult with HIV infection. The chain joins TRBV6-1 to TRBJ2-5; TRBD1 is a possible D gene, resting on 6 matching bases. Sequenced here: blood, sampled during antiretroviral therapy. The DNA sequence is as follows: TGTGCCAGCCTTATCTTAACAGGGCAAGAGACCCAGTACTTC. Its protein reads: CASLILTGQETQYF.